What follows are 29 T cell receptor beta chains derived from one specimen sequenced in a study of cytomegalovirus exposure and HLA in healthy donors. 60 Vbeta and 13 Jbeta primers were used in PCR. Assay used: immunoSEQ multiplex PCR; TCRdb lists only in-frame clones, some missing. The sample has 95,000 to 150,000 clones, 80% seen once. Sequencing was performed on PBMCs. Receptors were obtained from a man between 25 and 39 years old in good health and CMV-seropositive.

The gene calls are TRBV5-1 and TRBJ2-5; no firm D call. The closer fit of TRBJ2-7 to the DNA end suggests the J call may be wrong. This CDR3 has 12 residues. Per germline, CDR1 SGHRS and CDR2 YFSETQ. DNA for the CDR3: TGCGCCAGCAGCTTGGAGTCCTACGAGCAGTACTTC. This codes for CASSLESYEQYF.

As DNA, the CDR3 is TGTGCCAGCAGTTTCCTCCCGGGACAGGGGGGGAGTGCCTACGAGCAGTACTTC. As protein: CASSFLPGQGGSAYEQYF. This sequence joins TRBV28 and TRBJ2-7; 11 nucleotides align to TRBD1. With 3 bases clipped from V and 2 bases from J, the junction kept 12 bases outside the gene matches. The length of the CDR3 is 18 residues. The germline V gene has CDR1 MDHEN and CDR2 SYDVKM.

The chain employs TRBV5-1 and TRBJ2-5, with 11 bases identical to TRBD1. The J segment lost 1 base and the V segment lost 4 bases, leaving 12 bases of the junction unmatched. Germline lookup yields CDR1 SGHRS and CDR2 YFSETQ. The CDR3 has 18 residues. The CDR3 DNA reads TGCGCCAGCAGCACTGGACAGGGGGCCAGAGGATTCCAAGAGACCCAGTACTTC. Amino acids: CASSTGQGARGFQETQYF.

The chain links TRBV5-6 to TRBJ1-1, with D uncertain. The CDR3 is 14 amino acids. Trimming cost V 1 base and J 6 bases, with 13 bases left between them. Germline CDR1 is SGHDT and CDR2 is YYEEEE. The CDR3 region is CASSLIGSLAEAFF. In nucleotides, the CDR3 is TGTGCCAGCAGCTTGATAGGGAGCTTGGCTGAAGCTTTCTTT.

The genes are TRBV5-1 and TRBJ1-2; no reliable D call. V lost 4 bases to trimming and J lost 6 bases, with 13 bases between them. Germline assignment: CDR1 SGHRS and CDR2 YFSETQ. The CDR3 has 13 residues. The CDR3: CASSRRTGNGYTF. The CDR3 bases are TGCGCCAGCAGCCGAAGGACTGGGAATGGCTACACCTTC.

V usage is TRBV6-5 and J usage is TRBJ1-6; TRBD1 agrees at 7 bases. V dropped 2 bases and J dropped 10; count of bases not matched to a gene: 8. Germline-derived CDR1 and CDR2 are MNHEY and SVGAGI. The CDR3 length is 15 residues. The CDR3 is CASSYGQDLLSPLHF. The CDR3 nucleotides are TGTGCCAGCAGTTACGGACAGGACCTTCTCTCACCCCTCCACTTT.

The CDR3 DNA reads TGCGCCAGCAGCGACCCGGGGGGACAAGAGACCCAGTACTTC. Its protein is CASSDPGGQETQYF. V and J are TRBV5-1 and TRBJ2-5, with 7 bases aligning to TRBD2. J lost 2 bases, V lost 4 bases, and 5 bases had no gene match. CDR3 length equals 14 residues. Germline CDR1 is SGHRS and CDR2 is YFSETQ.

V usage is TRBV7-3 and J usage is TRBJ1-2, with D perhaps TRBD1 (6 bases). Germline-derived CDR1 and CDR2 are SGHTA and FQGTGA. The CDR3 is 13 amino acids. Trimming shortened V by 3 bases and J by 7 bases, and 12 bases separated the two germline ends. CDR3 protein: CASSFLQGIGYTF. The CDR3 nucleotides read TGTGCCAGCAGCTTCCTACAGGGTATTGGCTACACCTTC.

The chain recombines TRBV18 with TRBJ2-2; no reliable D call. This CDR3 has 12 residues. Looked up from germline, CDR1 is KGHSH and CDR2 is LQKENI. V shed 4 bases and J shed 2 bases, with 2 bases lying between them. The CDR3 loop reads CASSLNTGELFF. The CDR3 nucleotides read TGTGCCAGCTCACTAAACACCGGGGAGCTGTTTTTT.

CDR3 sequence reads: CASRGQGQVNEKLFF. CDR3 DNA: TGTGCCAGCAGGGGACAGGGGCAGGTTAATGAAAAACTGTTTTTT. V and J are TRBV2 and TRBJ1-4; 10 bases match TRBD1. Trimming cost V 6 bases and J 4 bases; bases outside gene matches: 5. CDR1 is SNHLY, CDR2 FYNNEI, per germline. The CDR3 totals 15 residues.

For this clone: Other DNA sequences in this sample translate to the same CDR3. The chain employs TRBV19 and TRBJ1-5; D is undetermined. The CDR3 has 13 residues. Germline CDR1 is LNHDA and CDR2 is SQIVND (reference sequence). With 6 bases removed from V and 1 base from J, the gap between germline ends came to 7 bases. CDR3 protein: CASRETSNQPQHF. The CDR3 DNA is TGTGCCAGTAGGGAGACGAGCAATCAGCCCCAGCATTTT. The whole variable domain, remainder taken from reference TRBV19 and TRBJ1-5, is DGGITQSPKYLFRKEGQNVTLSCEQNLNHDAMYWYRQDPGQGLRLIYYSQIVNDFQKGDIAEGYSVSREKKESFPLTVTSAQKNPTAFYLCASRETSNQPQHFGDGTRLSIL.

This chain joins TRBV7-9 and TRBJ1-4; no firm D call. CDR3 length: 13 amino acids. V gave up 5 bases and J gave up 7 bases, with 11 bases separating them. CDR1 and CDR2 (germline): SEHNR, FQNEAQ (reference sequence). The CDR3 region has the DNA TGTGCCAGCAGCCGGTACTTTGGTGAAAAACTGTTTTTT. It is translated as CASSRYFGEKLFF.

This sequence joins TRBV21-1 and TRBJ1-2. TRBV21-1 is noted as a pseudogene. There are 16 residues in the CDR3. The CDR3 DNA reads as TGTGCCAGCAGCAAAAGTAGGAGAGGCCAGAGTAGAGGCTACACCTTC. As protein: CASSKSRRGQSRGYTF.

This CDR3 is CASTPDVGLSSTDTQYF. CDR3 nucleotides: TGTGCCAGCACCCCCGACGTGGGCTTATCTAGCACAGATACGCAGTATTTT. The chain recombines TRBV25-1 with TRBJ2-3; D gene unclear. The V end lost 7 bases, the J end lost 0 bases, and 20 bases lay between the germline ends. In germline, CDR1 is MGHDK, CDR2 SYGVNS. The CDR3 totals 17 residues.

CDR3 protein: CASTRTGGAVETQYF. In DNA form, the CDR3 reads TGTGCCAGCACTCGGACCGGGGGGGCTGTTGAGACCCAGTACTTC. The chain is built from TRBV6-1 and TRBJ2-5; TRBD2 agrees at 8 bases. Germline V gives CDR1 MNHNS, CDR2 SASEGT. CDR3 length: 15 amino acids. The ends lost 7 bases at V and 5 bases at J; junction bases unmatched: 12.

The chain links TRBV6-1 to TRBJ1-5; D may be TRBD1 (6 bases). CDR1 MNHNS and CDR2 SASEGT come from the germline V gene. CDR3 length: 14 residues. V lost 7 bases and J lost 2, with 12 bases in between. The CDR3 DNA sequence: TGTGCCAGCAACCAGGGGTATGGCAATCAGCCCCAGCATTTT. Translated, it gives CASNQGYGNQPQHF.

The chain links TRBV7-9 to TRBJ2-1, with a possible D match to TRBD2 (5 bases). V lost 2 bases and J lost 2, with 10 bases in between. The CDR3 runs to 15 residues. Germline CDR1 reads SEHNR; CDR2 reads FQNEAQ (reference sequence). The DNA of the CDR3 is TGTGCCAGCAGCTTACCTCTAGCAGCCTACAATGAGCAGTTCTTC. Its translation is CASSLPLAAYNEQFF.

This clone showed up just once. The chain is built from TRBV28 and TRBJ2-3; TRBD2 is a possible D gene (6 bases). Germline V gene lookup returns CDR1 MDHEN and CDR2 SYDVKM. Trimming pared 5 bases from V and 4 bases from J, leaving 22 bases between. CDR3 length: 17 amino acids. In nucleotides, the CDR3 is TGTGCCAGCAGTGCACTAGCTGGACAAAAGGCGGCAGATACGCAGTATTTT. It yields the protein CASSALAGQKAADTQYF. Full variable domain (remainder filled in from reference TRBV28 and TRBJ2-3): DVKVTQSSRYLVKRTGEKVFLECVQDMDHENMFWYRQDPGLGLRLIYFSYDVKMKEKGDIPEGYSVSREKKERFSLILESASTNQTSMYLCASSALAGQKAADTQYFGPGTRLTVL.

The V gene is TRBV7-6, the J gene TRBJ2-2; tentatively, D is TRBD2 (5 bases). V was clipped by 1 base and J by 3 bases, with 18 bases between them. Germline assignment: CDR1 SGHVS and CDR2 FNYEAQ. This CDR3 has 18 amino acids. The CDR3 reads CASSLVRGTSSDTGELFF. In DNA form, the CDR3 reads TGTGCCAGCAGCTTAGTTCGAGGCACTAGTTCTGACACCGGGGAGCTGTTTTTT.

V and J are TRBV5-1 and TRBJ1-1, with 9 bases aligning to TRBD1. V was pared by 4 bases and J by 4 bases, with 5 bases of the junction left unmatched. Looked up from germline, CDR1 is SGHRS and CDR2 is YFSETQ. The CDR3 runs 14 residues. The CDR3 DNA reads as TGCGCCAGCAGCAGAGGACAGGGGAGCACTGAAGCTTTCTTT. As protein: CASSRGQGSTEAFF.

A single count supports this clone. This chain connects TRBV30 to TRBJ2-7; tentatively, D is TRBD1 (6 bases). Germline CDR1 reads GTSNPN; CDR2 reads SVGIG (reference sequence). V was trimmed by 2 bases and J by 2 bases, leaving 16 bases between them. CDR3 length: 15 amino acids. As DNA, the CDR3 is TGTGCCTGGAGTCCTACCGGGACACTGGCCTACGAGCAGTACTTC. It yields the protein CAWSPTGTLAYEQYF.

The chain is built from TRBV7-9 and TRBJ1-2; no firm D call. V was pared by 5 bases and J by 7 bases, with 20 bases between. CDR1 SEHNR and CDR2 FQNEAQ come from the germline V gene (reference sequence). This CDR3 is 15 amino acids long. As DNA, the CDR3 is TGTGCCAGCAGCGCAAGCACGGGTCCCCGCGGTGGCTACACCTTC. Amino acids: CASSASTGPRGGYTF.

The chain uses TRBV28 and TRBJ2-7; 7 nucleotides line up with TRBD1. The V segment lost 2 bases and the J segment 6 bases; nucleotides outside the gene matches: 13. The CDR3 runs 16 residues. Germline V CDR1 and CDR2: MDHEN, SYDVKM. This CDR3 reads CASSLPPDRATFEQYF. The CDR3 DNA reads TGTGCCAGCAGTTTACCCCCCGACAGGGCAACTTTCGAGCAGTACTTC. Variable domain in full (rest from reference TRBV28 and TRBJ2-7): DVKVTQSSRYLVKRTGEKVFLECVQDMDHENMFWYRQDPGLGLRLIYFSYDVKMKEKGDIPEGYSVSREKKERFSLILESASTNQTSMYLCASSLPPDRATFEQYFGPGTRLTVT.

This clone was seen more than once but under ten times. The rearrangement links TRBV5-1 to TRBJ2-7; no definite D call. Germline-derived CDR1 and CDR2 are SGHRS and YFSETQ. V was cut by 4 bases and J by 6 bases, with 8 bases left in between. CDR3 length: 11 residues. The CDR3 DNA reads TGCGCCAGCAGCGCTTCCGGCGAGCAGTACTTC. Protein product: CASSASGEQYF.

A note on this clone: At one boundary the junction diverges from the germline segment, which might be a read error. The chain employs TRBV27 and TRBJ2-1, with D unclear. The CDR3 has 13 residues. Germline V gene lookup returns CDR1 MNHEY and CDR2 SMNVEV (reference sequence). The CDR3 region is CASGLRFYNEQFF. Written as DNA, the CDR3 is TGTGCCAGCGGTTTGAGGTTTTACAATGAGCAGTTCTTC.

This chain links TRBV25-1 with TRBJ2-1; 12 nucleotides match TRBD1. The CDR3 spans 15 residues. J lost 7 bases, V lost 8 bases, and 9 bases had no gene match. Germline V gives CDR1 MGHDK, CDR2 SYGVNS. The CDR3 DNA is TGTGCCAGCTCGATTGGGACAGGGGGCAGGAATGAGCAGTTCTTC. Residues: CASSIGTGGRNEQFF.

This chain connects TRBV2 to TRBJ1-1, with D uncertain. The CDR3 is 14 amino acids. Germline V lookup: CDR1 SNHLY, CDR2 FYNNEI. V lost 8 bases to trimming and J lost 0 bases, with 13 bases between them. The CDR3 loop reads CASSERVMNTEAFF. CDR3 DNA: TGTGCCAGCTCTGAGAGAGTGATGAACACTGAAGCTTTCTTT.

The CDR3: CASTNPGENSPLHF. The CDR3 nucleotides read TGTGCCAGCACAAATCCAGGGGAGAATTCACCCCTCCACTTT. This chain uses TRBV13 with TRBJ1-6, with D maybe TRBD1 (6 bases). Trimming took 7 bases from V and 7 from J, leaving 14 bases between them. The CDR3 length is 14 residues. Looked up from germline, CDR1 is PRHDT and CDR2 is FYEKMQ (reference sequence).

In nucleotides, the CDR3 is TGCGCCAGCAGCTCTGACAGGCGGCGAGCTTTCTTT. Residues: CASSSDRRRAFF. The chain carries TRBV5-1 and TRBJ1-1; perhaps TRBD1 as D (6 bases). The CDR3 totals 12 residues. V was shortened by 3 bases and J by 10 bases, with 13 bases between the two germline ends. Germline V gene sequence: CDR1 SGHRS, CDR2 YFSETQ.